This T cell receptor (beta chain) came from a study of blood T cell repertoires in COVID-19. Study-level information: Acute and convalescent COVID-19 specimens originated in the United States, Italy and Spain.

The repertoire was sequenced with immunoSEQ multiplex PCR; TCRdb's copy has only in-frame clones and lacks some. Of roughly 320,000 clones in the sample, about 90% were seen once. During active infection, Seattle patients enrolled and were then monitored through disease. This CDR3 comprises 13 residues. CDR1 is LGHNT, CDR2 FRNRAP, per germline. After removal of 1 base from V and 4 bases from J, the junction contained 0 bases not matched to a gene. The sequence came from a woman in her 30s with COVID-19, enrolled during active disease. This chain uses TRBV12-5 with TRBJ2-5, with 7 bases aligning to TRBD2. The sample consisted of peripheral blood. This CDR3 reads CASGLAGGETQYF. CDR3 nucleotide sequence: TGTGCTAGTGGTTTGGCGGGGGGAGAGACCCAGTACTTC.